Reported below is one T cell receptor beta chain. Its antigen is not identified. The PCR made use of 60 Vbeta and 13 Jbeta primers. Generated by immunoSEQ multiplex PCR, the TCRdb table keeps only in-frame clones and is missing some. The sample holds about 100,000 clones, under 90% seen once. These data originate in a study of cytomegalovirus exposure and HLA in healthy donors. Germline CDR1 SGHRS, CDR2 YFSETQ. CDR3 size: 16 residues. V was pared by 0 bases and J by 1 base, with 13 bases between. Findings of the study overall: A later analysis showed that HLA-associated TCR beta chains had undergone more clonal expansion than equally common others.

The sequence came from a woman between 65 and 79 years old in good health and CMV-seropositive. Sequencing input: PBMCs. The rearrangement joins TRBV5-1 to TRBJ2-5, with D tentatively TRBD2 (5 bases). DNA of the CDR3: TGCGCCAGCAGCTTGGCGGTGGGAGTAGGCCAAGAGACCCAGTACTTC. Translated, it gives CASSLAVGVGQETQYF.